Listed below are T cell receptor beta chains from one sample, sequenced in a study of shared clonotypes between healthy human individuals. Here immunoSEQ multiplex PCR was the method, and the copy in TCRdb shows in-frame clones only, minus some. This table has over a million clones, approximately 98% appearing once. Material for sequencing was naive CD4+ T cells sorted from blood. The receptors shown here come from a man aged 25-45 years in good health. Each CDR3 is given without its conserved first and last residue. A D gene is named only where the DNA matches it firmly.

V: TRBV7-9
J: TRBJ2-7
D: .
CDR3: ASSLTPRGLLRSTYEQY

V: TRBV7-9
J: TRBJ1-5
D: TRBD1
CDR3: ASSNRTGGILQPQH

V: TRBV9
J: TRBJ2-1
D: TRBD2
CDR3: ASSVDPGGPRNEQF

V: TRBV6-5
J: TRBJ1-5
D: .
CDR3: ASSLLGSNQPQH

V: TRBV27
J: TRBJ1-2
D: .
CDR3: ASIRVNYGYT

V: TRBV18
J: TRBJ2-1
D: .
CDR3: ASSTEGNEQF

V: TRBV29-1
J: TRBJ1-4
D: .
CDR3: SVADKTHPNEKLF

V: TRBV6-1
J: TRBJ1-2
D: .
CDR3: ASRATGGYGYT

V: TRBV7-9
J: TRBJ1-5
D: TRBD1
CDR3: ASSLGDRGGNQPQH

V: TRBV6-1
J: TRBJ2-5
D: TRBD2
CDR3: ASSPSGSIFKTQY

V: TRBV7-2
J: TRBJ2-7
D: .
CDR3: ASSLVPSRAYEQY

V: TRBV7-2
J: TRBJ1-5
D: .
CDR3: ASSYLQGYSNQPQH

V: TRBV19
J: TRBJ2-2
D: .
CDR3: ASSIDRYTGELF

V: TRBV2
J: TRBJ2-3
D: .
CDR3: ASSEIRTDTQY

V: TRBV23-1
J: TRBJ2-7
D: .
CDR3: ASSRRGETKRTYEQY

V: TRBV28
J: TRBJ2-5
D: TRBD1
CDR3: ASSSRQGQETQY

V: TRBV5-1
J: TRBJ2-7
D: TRBD1
CDR3: ASSFLTGEHEQY

V: TRBV5-1
J: TRBJ1-2
D: .
CDR3: ASRQSNYGYT

V: TRBV27
J: TRBJ2-7
D: .
CDR3: ASSFRGEASYEQY

V: TRBV9
J: TRBJ2-1
D: .
CDR3: ASSVEAYNEQF